This T cell receptor beta chain came from a study of T cell responses to AZD1222 COVID-19 vaccine (dated by TCRdb to the early 2020s). Regarding the complete study: A total of 240 or so trial participants underwent TCR sequencing, of whom nearly 210 had received two doses of AZD1222 and 26 had received two doses of the MenACWY control vaccine. Enrollment into the trials was organized by age into subgroups of 18-55, 56-69 and 70-plus years, and those subgroups contained approximately 150, 30 and 60 TCR-sequenced participants, respectively.

The CDR3 regions of human TCRbeta chains were analyzed by immunosequencing. In the source study's methods: Repertoire TCRs were checked for matches against a reference library of SARS-CoV-2-specific TCRs that had been generated using the MIRA antigen-specificity platform. Breadth meant the fraction of unique TCRs that were SARS-CoV-2-associated, whereas depth meant the fraction of total T cells that were SARS-CoV-2-associated. Each spike-specific TCR was assigned to its reactive spike region and to a CD4 or CD8 class using the MIRA data. Log10-transformed breadth and depth values were compared by one-way ANOVA with Sidak's multiple comparisons tests. The immuneACCESS repertoire file appears here via TCRdb, limited to in-frame rearrangements. These files lack a portion of the clones; in checked studies, under half of the deficit traces to unresolved V genes, and the cause of the others is not known. The DNA gave D and trimming, while V, J and clone size come from that table. The sample yields roughly 15,000 clones; around 83% were counted once. The biggest ten clones account for over 12% of the sample.

Per the publication, the time point label means: about 28 days (+/-7) after the second vaccine dose. AZD1222 recipients given second doses at about 4 weeks or at about 12 weeks were pooled, since spike-specific TCR depth and breadth were not found to differ between the two schedules. Samples from vaccinated people were obtained from the UK trials COV001 and COV002, which included a single-blind randomized controlled phase 2/3 trial of AZD1222 (ChAdOx1 nCoV-19) in healthy adults. For TCRbeta chain sequencing, PBMC samples were collected from trial participants at day 0 and at day 28 after the second dose. Findings and caveats that apply to the study as a whole: In the small 56-69-year group, the increase in depth fell short of significance, most likely because of low power. Conclusions about previously exposed vaccinees were limited because only six AZD1222 recipients were SARS-CoV-2 seropositive at baseline. Reportedly, close to half of the unique spike-specific TCRs recognized epitopes lying outside the regions that are mutated in the B.1.351 and B.1.1.7 variants. No day 14 peak-response samples were available, so repertoires were characterized only after the peak T cell response. Spike-specific TCR breadth and depth rose significantly after two AZD1222 doses compared with day 0 and with MenACWY recipients. Most participants were white British and females outnumbered males, and the authors suggested that clonal diversity may have been underestimated. The whole spike protein was spanned by vaccine-associated CD4 TCRs, and dominant responses were seen in regions 160-218 and 743-854.

This clone is a singleton in its sample. The antigen it binds to is not known. The record has no base qualities; no much larger clone is one base away. Via the germline V gene (reference sequence), CDR1 is LGHDT and CDR2 YNNKEL. The junction shows trimming of 5 bases on V and 4 bases on J, and the gene matches do not reach 6 bases of it. The CDR3 contains 16 residues, cysteine and phenylalanine counted. Only CDR3 DNA remains: 48 bases, in frame from the first base. The chain is assembled from TRBV3-1 (or the pseudogene TRBV3-2) and TRBJ2-3; 13 bases in between match TRBD2. This sample comprised peripheral blood, obtained 28 days after the second AZD1222 dose. The sequence derives from an adult who received the AZD1222 COVID-19 vaccine. The DNA sequence is TGTGCCAGCAGCGAAGGACTAGCGGGGGATGCAGATACGCAGTATTTT. It translates to CASSEGLAGDADTQYF.